This T cell receptor beta chain was obtained from a study of T cells in Graves' hyperthyroidism and ophthalmopathy. Regarding the study as a whole: In the blood, most expanded thyroid clonotypes above 0.001 appeared as well. Ophthalmopathy, which appeared later, was predicted by the model a median around 6.9 months before onset.

Every diagnosis used clinical symptoms, serum thyroxine and TRAb, thyroid ultrasound and orbital computed tomography. The source of the PBMCs was 9.5 to 10 ml of fresh peripheral blood. The CDR3 covers 16 residues. V trimming: 7 bases; J trimming: 2 bases; junction bases outside the gene matches: 10. Germline V lookup: CDR1 LNHDA, CDR2 SQIVND (reference sequence). TCR beta CDR3 region amplification was performed from RNA transcripts. The primer set for the first-round RT-PCR of the TCR CDR3 was HTBI. Each CDR3 protein gets one entry after TCRdb re-called the multiplex PCR reads with MiXCR. The sample has roughly 170,000 distinct CDR3 sequences; over 15% are singletons. This clonotype showed up just a few times. As yet, its antigen is unknown.

Sequenced sample: blood. The TCR sequence derives from a woman in her forties or fifties with Graves' hyperthyroidism. The chain recombines TRBV19 with TRBJ1-5, with 8 bases matching TRBD1. The CDR3 is CASTKHGQGGNQPQHF. The CDR3 region has the DNA TGTGCCAGTACCAAACACGGACAGGGCGGCAATCAGCCCCAGCATTTT.